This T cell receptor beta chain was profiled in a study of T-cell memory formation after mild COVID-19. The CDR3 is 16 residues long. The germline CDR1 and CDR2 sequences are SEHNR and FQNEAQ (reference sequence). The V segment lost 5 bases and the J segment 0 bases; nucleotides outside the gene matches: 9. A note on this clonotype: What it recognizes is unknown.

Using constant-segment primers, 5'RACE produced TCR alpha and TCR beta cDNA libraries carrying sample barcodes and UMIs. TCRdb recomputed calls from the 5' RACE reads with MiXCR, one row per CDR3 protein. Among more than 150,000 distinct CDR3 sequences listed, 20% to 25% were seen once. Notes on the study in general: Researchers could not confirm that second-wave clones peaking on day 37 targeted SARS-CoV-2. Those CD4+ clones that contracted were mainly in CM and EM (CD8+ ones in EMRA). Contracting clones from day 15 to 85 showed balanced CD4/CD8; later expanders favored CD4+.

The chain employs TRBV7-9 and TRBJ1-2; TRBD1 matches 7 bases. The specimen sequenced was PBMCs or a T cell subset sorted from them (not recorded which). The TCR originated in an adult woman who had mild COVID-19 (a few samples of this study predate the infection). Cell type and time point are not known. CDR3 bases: TGTGCCAGCAGCAATCCCCGGGACAGTGCTAACTATGGCTACACCTTC. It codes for CASSNPRDSANYGYTF.